This T cell receptor (beta chain) was sequenced for a study of blood T cell repertoires in COVID-19. About the research overall: COVID-19 samples from acute and convalescent phases originated in the United States, Italy and Spain.

Under the authors' procedure: Nucleated cell number was recorded as an estimate derived from reference gene primer amplification. The data were produced by immunoSEQ multiplex PCR, yet TCRdb's version contains in-frame clones alone and is incomplete. The D gene and trimming were derived from the DNA, and the V and J assignments and clone size from that table. The table includes 200,000 to 250,000 clones, under 95% detected once. CDR3 length equals 14 residues. Looked up from germline, CDR1 is LNHNV and CDR2 is YYDKDF (reference sequence). V lost 1 base to trimming and J lost 6 bases; unmatched junction nucleotides: 3.

This TCR was recovered from a young man with acute or convalescent COVID-19. The sequencing input was peripheral blood. This chain uses TRBV15 with TRBJ2-3, with 8 bases matching TRBD2. Here the CDR3 reads CATSRVGGADTQYF. The CDR3 DNA follows: TGTGCCACCAGCAGAGTCGGGGGGGCGGATACGCAGTATTTT.